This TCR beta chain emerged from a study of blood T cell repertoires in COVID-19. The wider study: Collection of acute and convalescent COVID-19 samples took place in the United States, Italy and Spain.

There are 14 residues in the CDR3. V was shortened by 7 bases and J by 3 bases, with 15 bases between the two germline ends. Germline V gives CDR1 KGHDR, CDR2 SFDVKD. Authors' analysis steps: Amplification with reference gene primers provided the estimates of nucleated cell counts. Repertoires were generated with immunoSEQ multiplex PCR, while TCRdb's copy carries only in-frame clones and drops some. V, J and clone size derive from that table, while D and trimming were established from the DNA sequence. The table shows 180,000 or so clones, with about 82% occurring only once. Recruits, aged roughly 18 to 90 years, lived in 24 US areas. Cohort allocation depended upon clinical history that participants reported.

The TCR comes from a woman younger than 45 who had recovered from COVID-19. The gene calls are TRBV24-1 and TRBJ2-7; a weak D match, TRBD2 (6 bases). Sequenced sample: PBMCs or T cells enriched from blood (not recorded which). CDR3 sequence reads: CATSRRRGYYEQYF. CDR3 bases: TGTGCCACCAGCCGAAGACGGGGGTACTACGAGCAGTACTTC.